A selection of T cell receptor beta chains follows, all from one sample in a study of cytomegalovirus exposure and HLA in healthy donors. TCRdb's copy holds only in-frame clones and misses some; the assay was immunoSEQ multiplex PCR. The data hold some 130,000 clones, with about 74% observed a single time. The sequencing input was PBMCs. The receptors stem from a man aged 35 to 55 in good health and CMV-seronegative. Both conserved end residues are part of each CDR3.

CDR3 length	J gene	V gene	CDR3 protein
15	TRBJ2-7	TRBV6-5	CASTPRAALPYEQYF
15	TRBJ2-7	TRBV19	CASSDGQGISYEQYF
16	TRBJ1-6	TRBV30	CAWSVLFGRPNSPLHF
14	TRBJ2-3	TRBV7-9	CASSFAGGTVTQYF
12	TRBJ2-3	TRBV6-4	CASSAPGGTQYF
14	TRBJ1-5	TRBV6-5	CASSYSGTHQPQHF
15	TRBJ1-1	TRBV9	CASSTLGGQNTEAFF
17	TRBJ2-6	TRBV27	CASSLRGGRSGANVLTF
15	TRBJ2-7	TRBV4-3	CASSQALAGVYEQYF
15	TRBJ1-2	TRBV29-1	CSVVSTLINPYGYTF
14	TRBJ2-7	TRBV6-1	CASSPGQGIDEQYF
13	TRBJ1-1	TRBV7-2	CASSYDRNTEAFF
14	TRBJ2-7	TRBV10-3	CAISDFVSPGEQYF
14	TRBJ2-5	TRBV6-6	CASSQGQIQETQYF
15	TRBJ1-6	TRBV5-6	CASSLAGTQNSPLHF
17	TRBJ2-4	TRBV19	CASSNPGGGAVKNIQYF
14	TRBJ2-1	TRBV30	CAWRGSGSYNEQFF
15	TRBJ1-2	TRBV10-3	CATLNQGGGFRGYTF
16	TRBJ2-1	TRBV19	CASSIPGTTGVDEQFF
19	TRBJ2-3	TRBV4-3	CASSQAGTSGMASTDTQYF
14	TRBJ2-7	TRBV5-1	CASSLATGTYEQYF
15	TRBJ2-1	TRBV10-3	CAISGPSGRDNEQFF
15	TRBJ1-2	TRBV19	CASSMAGVRGYGYTF
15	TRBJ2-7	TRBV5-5	CASSSPTGQGDEQYF
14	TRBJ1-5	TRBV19	CASSITGGHQPQHF
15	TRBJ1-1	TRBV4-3	CASSQDRTGRTEAFF
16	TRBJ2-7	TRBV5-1	CASSRTGQGAIREQYF